These T cell receptor beta chains were read from a single sample in a study of CD8+CD57+ T cells in acquired aplastic anemia. TCRdb reanalysed the reads using MiXCR and keeps one entry per CDR3 protein. Here the sample spans a few hundred thousand distinct CDR3 sequences, 60% to 65% being singletons. Specimen: sorted CD4+, CD8+, or CD8+CD57+ T cells (not recorded which) from PBMCs. These receptors all stem from a human donor in good health. The CDR3 runs from the conserved cysteine through the conserved F or W. Fields, in order: CDR3 DNA, CDR3 protein, D gene, clone size, J gene, V gene. The D gene is left open where the match is weak. The size of a clone is reported for some rows only, either as once, few or many, or as a class for expanded clones.

CDR3 DNA: TGCAGTGCTAGAGAGGACAGAGGCCGTTACGAGCAGTACTTC; CDR3 protein: CSAREDRGRYEQYF; D gene: .; clone size: once; J gene: TRBJ2-7; V gene: TRBV20-1
CDR3 DNA: TGTGCCAGCAGTTTATTGGGGGGAAGTCTTTTTGAGAACAATGAGCAGTTCTTC; CDR3 protein: CASSLLGGSLFENNEQFF; D gene: .; clone size: .; J gene: TRBJ2-1; V gene: TRBV27
CDR3 DNA: TGTGCCAGCAGCGTAGGTTTTAGCGGGAGTGCAGATACGCAGTATTTT; CDR3 protein: CASSVGFSGSADTQYF; D gene: TRBD2; clone size: many; J gene: TRBJ2-3; V gene: TRBV9
CDR3 DNA: TGTGCCATCAGTGAAGGGATAACTAATGAAAAACTGTTTTTT; CDR3 protein: CAISEGITNEKLFF; D gene: .; clone size: .; J gene: TRBJ1-4; V gene: TRBV10-3
CDR3 DNA: TGTGCCAGCAGCCCGAGAGGGGACAGGGATGAAAAACTGTTTTTT; CDR3 protein: CASSPRGDRDEKLFF; D gene: TRBD1; clone size: many; J gene: TRBJ1-4; V gene: TRBV5-8
CDR3 DNA: TGTGCCAGCAGCGGGAGGGAGGATACGCAGTATTTT; CDR3 protein: CASSGREDTQYF; D gene: TRBD2; clone size: .; J gene: TRBJ2-3; V gene: TRBV7-2
CDR3 DNA: TGCGCCAGCAGCCTCGGGACTAGCGGGAGAGGGGAGCAGTTCTTC; CDR3 protein: CASSLGTSGRGEQFF; D gene: TRBD2; clone size: many; J gene: TRBJ2-1; V gene: TRBV4-1
CDR3 DNA: TGTGCCAGCAGCGTAGCTGGAGGGGGCTACGAGCAGTACTTC; CDR3 protein: CASSVAGGGYEQYF; D gene: .; clone size: few; J gene: TRBJ2-7; V gene: TRBV5-1
CDR3 DNA: TGTGCCAGCAGCTTAGCAGACAATGAGCAGTTCTTC; CDR3 protein: CASSLADNEQFF; D gene: .; clone size: few; J gene: TRBJ2-1; V gene: TRBV7-6
CDR3 DNA: TGTGCCACCAGTGATTTAATAACAGGAGAAGCTTTCTTT; CDR3 protein: CATSDLITGEAFF; D gene: .; clone size: .; J gene: TRBJ1-1; V gene: TRBV24-1
CDR3 DNA: TGCAGCGTTGAAGGACTAGCGGGAGGACGAGAGACCCAGTATTTT; CDR3 protein: CSVEGLAGGRETQYF; D gene: TRBD2; clone size: .; J gene: TRBJ2-3; V gene: TRBV29-1
CDR3 DNA: TGCAGTGCTAGAGATGGGGAGTTCACCGGAGAGACCCAGTACTTC; CDR3 protein: CSARDGEFTGETQYF; D gene: .; clone size: .; J gene: TRBJ2-5; V gene: TRBV20-1
CDR3 DNA: TGCGCCAGCAGTTGGACAGGGGACTATGGCTACACCTTC; CDR3 protein: CASSWTGDYGYTF; D gene: TRBD1; clone size: .; J gene: TRBJ1-2; V gene: TRBV5-1
CDR3 DNA: TGTGCCAGCAGCTTGGTCACAGGGGGCATGGAGACCCAGTACTTC; CDR3 protein: CASSLVTGGMETQYF; D gene: TRBD1; clone size: .; J gene: TRBJ2-5; V gene: TRBV7-2
CDR3 DNA: TGCGCCAGCAGCTCGGGTCCTCTAGGCTACACCTTC; CDR3 protein: CASSSGPLGYTF; D gene: .; clone size: many; J gene: TRBJ1-2; V gene: TRBV5-1
CDR3 DNA: TGCAGCGTTGAAGATCTACCCGGGACAGGGCTGGCCGGCTACACCTTC; CDR3 protein: CSVEDLPGTGLAGYTF; D gene: TRBD1; clone size: .; J gene: TRBJ1-2; V gene: TRBV29-1
CDR3 DNA: TGCAGCGTTGAAGGCGGGGGGGCCTCCGAGCAGTACTTC; CDR3 protein: CSVEGGGASEQYF; D gene: TRBD2; clone size: .; J gene: TRBJ2-7; V gene: TRBV29-1
CDR3 DNA: TGTACCAGCAGCTTTACAGGGTTTTCCTTCTACGAGCAGTACTTC; CDR3 protein: CTSSFTGFSFYEQYF; D gene: .; clone size: .; J gene: TRBJ2-7; V gene: TRBV7-2
CDR3 DNA: TGCAGTGCTAGGGGCAGAACTCCGATCACAGATACGCAGTATTTT; CDR3 protein: CSARGRTPITDTQYF; D gene: .; clone size: .; J gene: TRBJ2-3; V gene: TRBV20-1
CDR3 DNA: TGTGCCAGCAGCCAAGCAATTAGCCCCTCCTACGAGCAGTACTTC; CDR3 protein: CASSQAISPSYEQYF; D gene: .; clone size: once; J gene: TRBJ2-7; V gene: TRBV14
CDR3 DNA: TGTGCCAGCAGCGCCCGACTGGATCGAGCTTTCTTT; CDR3 protein: CASSARLDRAFF; D gene: .; clone size: .; J gene: TRBJ1-1; V gene: TRBV3-1
CDR3 DNA: TGTGCCATGGGGGAGGACAATGAGCAGTTCTTC; CDR3 protein: CAMGEDNEQFF; D gene: .; clone size: few; J gene: TRBJ2-1; V gene: TRBV10-3
CDR3 DNA: TGTGCCAGCAGTTCATTGGACAGCGGTGGTCGGTACGAGCAGTACTTC; CDR3 protein: CASSSLDSGGRYEQYF; D gene: .; clone size: few; J gene: TRBJ2-7; V gene: TRBV28
CDR3 DNA: TGTGCCAGCAACATACTCGGGACGCCTGAAAAACTGTTTTTT; CDR3 protein: CASNILGTPEKLFF; D gene: .; clone size: few; J gene: TRBJ1-4; V gene: TRBV2
CDR3 DNA: TGCAGCGTTGAAGATCGAATTCGGGACGGAGACAATGAGCAGTTCTTC; CDR3 protein: CSVEDRIRDGDNEQFF; D gene: .; clone size: .; J gene: TRBJ2-1; V gene: TRBV29-1
CDR3 DNA: TGTGCCAGCAGCCCGTGGGAGGGGTGGAGTGGCGGCTACACCTTC; CDR3 protein: CASSPWEGWSGGYTF; D gene: .; clone size: many; J gene: TRBJ1-2; V gene: TRBV7-3
CDR3 DNA: TGCAGTGCTAGAAATAGCGGGGGGCCGTGGACCGGGGAGCTGTTTTTT; CDR3 protein: CSARNSGGPWTGELFF; D gene: TRBD2; clone size: many; J gene: TRBJ2-2; V gene: TRBV20-1
CDR3 DNA: TGTGCCAGCAGCGTTTCAGTTTTAAGCTACAATGAGCAGTTCTTC; CDR3 protein: CASSVSVLSYNEQFF; D gene: .; clone size: .; J gene: TRBJ2-1; V gene: TRBV9
CDR3 DNA: TGCAGTGCTAGGGGGCAGGGTCGGACGGAGACCCAGTACTTC; CDR3 protein: CSARGQGRTETQYF; D gene: .; clone size: few; J gene: TRBJ2-5; V gene: TRBV20-1
CDR3 DNA: TGTGCCAGCAGCTTAGCCCCGGCAGGGGGCAGCTACGAGCAGTACTTC; CDR3 protein: CASSLAPAGGSYEQYF; D gene: TRBD1; clone size: .; J gene: TRBJ2-7; V gene: TRBV7-6
CDR3 DNA: TGTGCCAGCACCTTACTCGGGACAGGGGCCAACGAGCAGTACTTC; CDR3 protein: CASTLLGTGANEQYF; D gene: TRBD1; clone size: many; J gene: TRBJ2-7; V gene: TRBV27
CDR3 DNA: TGTGCCAGCAGTTTTCACCCGCCCAAAAACATTCAGTACTTC; CDR3 protein: CASSFHPPKNIQYF; D gene: .; clone size: few; J gene: TRBJ2-4; V gene: TRBV27
CDR3 DNA: TGCGCCAGCAGCCCTGGGACTAGCGGGGACACCGGGGAGCTGTTTTTT; CDR3 protein: CASSPGTSGDTGELFF; D gene: TRBD2; clone size: many; J gene: TRBJ2-2; V gene: TRBV4-3
CDR3 DNA: TGCAGTGCACCAGGTCCACCGACGGATACGCAGTATTTT; CDR3 protein: CSAPGPPTDTQYF; D gene: .; clone size: .; J gene: TRBJ2-3; V gene: TRBV20-1
CDR3 DNA: TGTGCCACCAGCGAGGGGGGCGGCACTGAAGCTTTCTTT; CDR3 protein: CATSEGGGTEAFF; D gene: .; clone size: .; J gene: TRBJ1-1; V gene: TRBV24-1
CDR3 DNA: TGTGCCAGCAGCAGACTGACAGGGCTCGGGGAGGAGACCCAGTACTTC; CDR3 protein: CASSRLTGLGEETQYF; D gene: TRBD1; clone size: once; J gene: TRBJ2-5; V gene: TRBV7-9
CDR3 DNA: TGTGCCAGCAGCCCCAGACAGGTTGATACGCAGTATTTT; CDR3 protein: CASSPRQVDTQYF; D gene: .; clone size: .; J gene: TRBJ2-3; V gene: TRBV7-6
CDR3 DNA: TGCAGTGCTAAAACAGGGGTTACCGGGGAGCTGTTTTTT; CDR3 protein: CSAKTGVTGELFF; D gene: TRBD1; clone size: .; J gene: TRBJ2-2; V gene: TRBV20-1
CDR3 DNA: TGTGCCAGCAGTGAACAGCCGAACACTGAAGCTTTCTTT; CDR3 protein: CASSEQPNTEAFF; D gene: .; clone size: .; J gene: TRBJ1-1; V gene: TRBV2
CDR3 DNA: TGCGCCAGCAAAAGGGACAGGCCGAGGGAGCAGTACTTC; CDR3 protein: CASKRDRPREQYF; D gene: TRBD1; clone size: .; J gene: TRBJ2-7; V gene: TRBV10-1
CDR3 DNA: TGTGCCAGTAGTTTCGGGGGATCGGGCTACACCTTC; CDR3 protein: CASSFGGSGYTF; D gene: .; clone size: .; J gene: TRBJ1-2; V gene: TRBV19
CDR3 DNA: TGTGCCAGCAGTTACCTGACAAACTATGGCTACACCTTC; CDR3 protein: CASSYLTNYGYTF; D gene: .; clone size: .; J gene: TRBJ1-2; V gene: TRBV7-2
CDR3 DNA: TGTGCCAGCAGCTTAGGGTTCTCCTACGAGCAGTACTTC; CDR3 protein: CASSLGFSYEQYF; D gene: .; clone size: many; J gene: TRBJ2-7; V gene: TRBV11-2
CDR3 DNA: TGCAGTGCTATCCGACAGGGCTACGAGCAGTACTTC; CDR3 protein: CSAIRQGYEQYF; D gene: TRBD1; clone size: .; J gene: TRBJ2-7; V gene: TRBV20-1
CDR3 DNA: TGTGCCAGCAGCTTAGTTTGGGGATTGCGGGAGACCCAGTACTTC; CDR3 protein: CASSLVWGLRETQYF; D gene: .; clone size: .; J gene: TRBJ2-5; V gene: TRBV7-2
CDR3 DNA: TGTGCCAGCAGCCCCCCTTTGGCAAACTTTTTGCAGACCCAGTACTTC; CDR3 protein: CASSPPLANFLQTQYF; D gene: .; clone size: many; J gene: TRBJ2-5; V gene: TRBV5-6
CDR3 DNA: TGTGCCAGCAATCGGGACAGGGGGCAAGTGAACACTGAAGCTTTCTTT; CDR3 protein: CASNRDRGQVNTEAFF; D gene: TRBD1; clone size: .; J gene: TRBJ1-1; V gene: TRBV2
CDR3 DNA: TGTGCTAGCGGACCGGGATTAAACACCGGGGAGCTGTTTTTT; CDR3 protein: CASGPGLNTGELFF; D gene: .; clone size: once; J gene: TRBJ2-2; V gene: TRBV7-3
CDR3 DNA: TGTGCCAGCAGCTTAGCCAGGGAGGGTAAAGAACTGGACGAGCAGTACTTC; CDR3 protein: CASSLAREGKELDEQYF; D gene: TRBD2; clone size: once; J gene: TRBJ2-7; V gene: TRBV7-9
CDR3 DNA: TGTGCCGCGGGGCAGAGTAACTATGGCTACACCTTC; CDR3 protein: CAAGQSNYGYTF; D gene: .; clone size: .; J gene: TRBJ1-2; V gene: TRBV7-2
CDR3 DNA: TGCAGTGCTAGGGGACTAGCGGAATCCTACAATGAGCAGTTCTTC; CDR3 protein: CSARGLAESYNEQFF; D gene: TRBD2; clone size: .; J gene: TRBJ2-1; V gene: TRBV20-1
CDR3 DNA: TGTGCCAGCAGCTTGGACGGACGGGAATTTTACGAGCAGTACTTC; CDR3 protein: CASSLDGREFYEQYF; D gene: .; clone size: .; J gene: TRBJ2-7; V gene: TRBV2